This entry concerns a single TCR beta chain. Its antigen is unidentified. At the time of sampling, donors were nominally healthy, though unrecorded immune exposures were likely. The sample belongs to a study of cytomegalovirus exposure and HLA in healthy donors. Study-wide findings and caveats: A later analysis linked a missense variant in DCLRE1C to the trimming of TCR beta V and J genes. Reports state that TCR beta sequences accurately predicted most subjects' HLA-A and HLA-B alleles.

In germline, CDR1 is LGHNA, CDR2 YSLEER. This CDR3 has 15 residues. V lost 0 bases to trimming and J lost 3 bases, with 11 bases between them. Primers: 60 Vbeta forward and 13 Jbeta reverse. The protocol was immunoSEQ multiplex PCR, while the TCRdb copy is restricted to in-frame clones and leaves out a portion. The sample includes about 180,000 clones, over 60% of them seen just once. This TCR derives from a man in his forties in good health and CMV-seronegative. Sequenced sample: PBMCs. V gene TRBV4-3 combines with J gene TRBJ1-1; D is unresolved. In DNA form, the CDR3 reads TGCGCCAGCAGCCAAGATATCGGGTTGGACACTGAAGCTTTCTTT. It is translated as CASSQDIGLDTEAFF.